A selection of T cell receptor beta chains follows, all from one sample in a study of identical twins. One entry per CDR3 protein, called by TCRdb with MiXCR from the 5' RACE reads. The repertoire holds about 470,000 distinct CDR3 sequences, with 20% to 25% as singletons. Another study also made use of these data, one on T cells expressing NK-cell markers.

The source material was CD4+ T cells sorted from blood. These TCRs come from a woman between 18 and 30 years old in good health. The CDR3 runs from the conserved cysteine through the conserved F or W. D genes are given only for firm matches. The listing skips clone size in some rows; elsewhere it reads once, few, many or a size class.

v_gene,j_gene,abundance,d_gene,CDR3aa,CDR3nt
TRBV7-9,TRBJ2-3,few,NA,CASSLGIETDTQYF,TGTGCCAGCAGCTTAGGGATCGAGACAGATACGCAGTATTTT
TRBV9,TRBJ2-5,few,NA,CASSRQTQETQYF,TGTGCCAGCAGCAGACAGACACAAGAGACCCAGTACTTC
TRBV20-1,TRBJ2-3,NA,NA,CSASPGVTDTQYF,TGCAGTGCTAGTCCGGGAGTGACAGATACGCAGTATTTT
TRBV20-1,TRBJ2-2,NA,NA,CSARQGLNTGELFF,TGCAGTGCTAGACAGGGGTTGAACACCGGGGAGCTGTTTTTT
TRBV12-3/TRBV12-4,TRBJ2-3,NA,TRBD2,CASLKATSGTDTQYF,TGTGCCAGTCTTAAGGCGACTAGCGGGACAGATACGCAGTATTTT
TRBV11-2,TRBJ2-2,many,NA,CASSLDFHNTGELFF,TGTGCCAGCAGCTTAGATTTTCATAACACCGGGGAGCTGTTTTTT
TRBV20-1,TRBJ2-1,NA,NA,CSARSQKIFNEQFF,TGCAGTGCTAGGTCACAGAAAATTTTCAATGAGCAGTTCTTC
TRBV20-1,TRBJ2-1,few,NA,CSARERKGHSSYNEQFF,TGCAGTGCTAGAGAGAGGAAGGGTCACAGCTCCTACAATGAGCAGTTCTTC
TRBV7-7,TRBJ2-1,few,NA,CASSRQLRVSEQFF,TGTGCCAGCAGCCGTCAACTAAGGGTCTCCGAGCAGTTCTTC
TRBV30,TRBJ2-1,few,NA,CACSLRVLDNEQFF,TGTGCCTGTTCCCTCCGAGTGTTAGACAATGAGCAGTTCTTC
TRBV29-1,TRBJ2-3,NA,NA,CSVVVPGVVSGDTQYF,TGCAGCGTTGTAGTCCCAGGGGTTGTATCCGGGGATACGCAGTATTTT
TRBV20-1,TRBJ2-1,few,NA,CSAVGGPNEQFF,TGCAGTGCTGTTGGGGGGCCAAATGAGCAGTTCTTC
TRBV12-3/TRBV12-4,TRBJ1-1,NA,NA,CASSMTDAIEAFF,TGTGCCAGCAGTATGACGGACGCCATTGAAGCTTTCTTT
TRBV7-6,TRBJ2-7,NA,NA,CASSPRLDSYEQYF,TGTGCCAGCAGCCCCAGGTTGGACTCCTACGAGCAGTACTTC
TRBV5-1,TRBJ2-1,few,TRBD1,CASSLVGTGYNEQFF,TGCGCCAGCAGCTTGGTGGGGACAGGGTACAATGAGCAGTTCTTC
TRBV11-1,TRBJ2-3,NA,TRBD2,CASSSRFGLAGVRADTQYF,TGTGCCAGCAGCTCCCGATTCGGACTAGCGGGAGTCCGTGCAGATACGCAGTATTTT
TRBV4-3,TRBJ2-1,NA,NA,CASSPLVGTYQNNEQFF,TGCGCCAGCAGCCCACTTGTGGGAACTTACCAGAACAATGAGCAGTTCTTC
TRBV12-3/TRBV12-4,TRBJ1-6,many,NA,CASSFNNSPLHF,TGTGCCAGCAGCTTTAATAATTCACCCCTCCACTTT
TRBV7-3,TRBJ2-4,few,NA,CASSVVPGYIQYF,TGTGCCAGCAGCGTCGTCCCGGGATACATTCAGTACTTC
TRBV11-2,TRBJ2-7,NA,NA,CASSLIMASYEQYF,TGTGCCAGCAGCTTAATCATGGCATCCTACGAGCAGTACTTC
TRBV12-3/TRBV12-4,TRBJ1-1,NA,NA,CASSWTSSAFF,TGTGCCAGCAGCTGGACATCGTCGGCTTTCTTT
TRBV20-1,TRBJ2-1,NA,NA,CSARVGSYNEQFF,TGCAGTGCTAGAGTCGGTTCCTACAATGAGCAGTTCTTC
TRBV6-2/TRBV6-3,TRBJ2-3,NA,TRBD2,CASLPTSGHVTQYF,TGTGCCAGCCTCCCGACTAGCGGCCATGTTACGCAGTATTTT
TRBV15,TRBJ1-5,NA,TRBD1,CATSGTVVQPQHF,TGTGCCACCAGTGGGACAGTGGTCCAGCCCCAGCATTTT
TRBV12-3/TRBV12-4,TRBJ2-7,few,TRBD1,CASSLQDRVNEQYF,TGTGCCAGCAGTTTACAGGACAGGGTCAACGAGCAGTACTTC